One sample yielded the 11 T cell receptor beta chains listed below, sequenced in a study of blood T cell repertoires in COVID-19 (dated by TCRdb to the early 2020s). Receptor libraries were prepared by the immunoSEQ multiplex PCR assay. Not all clones reach the TCRdb copy of this immuneACCESS table, which keeps in-frame sequences only. Checked studies attribute under half of the gap to unresolved V genes and leave the rest unexplained. The sample includes 200,000 or so clones, with 81% observed a single time. The top ten clones comprise roughly an eighth of the sample. Sequencing was carried out using peripheral blood. These receptors were collected from an elderly woman with COVID-19, enrolled during active disease.

The rearrangement links TRBV7-9 to TRBJ2-7, with D perhaps matching TRBD1 (6 bases). Germline-derived CDR1 and CDR2 are SEHNR and FQNEAQ (reference sequence). This CDR3 comprises 16 residues. V was shortened by 5 bases and J by 0 bases, with 17 bases between the two germline ends. The CDR3, as DNA: TGTGCCAGCAGCCAAAGCCGGGACACATACTCCTACGAGCAGTACTTC. This codes for CASSQSRDTYSYEQYF.

The rearrangement links TRBV6-6 to TRBJ1-1; D is perhaps TRBD1 (5 bases). Per germline, CDR1 MNHNY and CDR2 SVGAGI (reference sequence). Trimming left V 6 bases short and J 3 bases short, with 11 bases between. CDR3 length: 13 amino acids. The CDR3 protein is CASRSTRDTEAFF. The CDR3, as DNA: TGTGCCAGCAGATCCACCAGGGACACTGAAGCTTTCTTT.

DNA for the CDR3: TGTGCCAGCAGCCAGCAGGGGGCAAGGGAGCAGTTCTTC. Amino acids: CASSQQGAREQFF. V and J are TRBV11-2 and TRBJ2-1; TRBD1 agrees at 8 bases. The CDR3 totals 13 residues. With 5 bases clipped from V and 10 bases from J, the junction kept 7 bases outside the gene matches. CDR1 is SGHAT, CDR2 FQNNGV, per germline.

This clone was recorded a few times. CDR3 residues: CAWSMGRGNTEAFF. The CDR3 bases are TGTGCCTGGAGTATGGGTAGGGGTAACACTGAAGCTTTCTTT. The chain is built from TRBV30 and TRBJ1-1, with D perhaps TRBD1 (5 bases). This CDR3 spans 14 amino acids. The germline V gene encodes CDR1 GTSNPN and CDR2 SVGIG (reference sequence). V was shortened by 2 bases and J by 2 bases, with 12 bases between the two germline ends. Drawing the rest from reference TRBV30 and TRBJ1-1, the complete variable domain is SQTIHQWPATLVQPVGSPLSLECTVEGTSNPNLYWYRQAAGRGLQLLFYSVGIGQISSEVPQNLSASRPQDRQFILSSKKLLLSDSGFYLCAWSMGRGNTEAFFGQGTRLTVV.

The gene calls are TRBV15 and TRBJ2-1, with 12 nucleotides matching TRBD2. CDR3 length: 13 amino acids. Losses at the gene ends were 5 bases for V and 10 bases for J; bases not matched to a gene: 3. Germline lookup yields CDR1 LNHNV and CDR2 YYDKDF (reference sequence). CDR3 sequence: CATSFGLAGEQFF. As DNA, the CDR3 is TGTGCCACCAGCTTCGGACTAGCGGGGGAGCAGTTCTTC.

The rearrangement uses TRBV25-1 and TRBJ2-7; TRBD1 or TRBD2 may be the D gene (10 bases each). The V and J ends lost 6 bases and 4 bases respectively, with 28 bases between them. The CDR3 extends over 18 amino acids. Germline V gene data show CDR1 as MGHDK and CDR2 as SYGVNS. In nucleotides, the CDR3 is TGTGCCAGCAGGGGACAGGGGCTGGTGACTAGCGGGCCTTACGAGCAGTACTTC. Protein sequence: CASRGQGLVTSGPYEQYF.

J is TRBJ2-7 and V is TRBV5-4; tentatively, D is TRBD1 (5 bases). Trimming cost V 2 bases and J 0 bases, with 9 bases left between them. This CDR3 has 14 residues. The germline V gene encodes CDR1 SGHNT and CDR2 YYREEE (reference sequence). CDR3 amino acids: CASSFPDNSYEQYF. CDR3 sequence (DNA): TGTGCCAGCAGCTTCCCGGACAACTCCTACGAGCAGTACTTC.

This rearrangement joins TRBV24-1 to TRBJ2-1; 9 nucleotides agree with TRBD1. V lost 2 bases and J lost 4; bases outside the gene matches: 5. CDR3 length: 16 residues. The germline V gene has CDR1 KGHDR and CDR2 SFDVKD. The DNA for the CDR3 is TGTGCCACCAGTGATTCCTTCGGACAGGGGTACAATGAGCAGTTCTTC. Translation: CATSDSFGQGYNEQFF.

This chain joins TRBV4-3 and TRBJ2-1, with D unclear. V lost 1 base and J 1 base, leaving 14 bases between the germline ends. The CDR3 is 17 residues long. Germline loops: CDR1 LGHNA, CDR2 YSLEER. The CDR3 reads CASSQGRSPFSYNEQFF. In nucleotides, the CDR3 is TGCGCCAGCAGCCAAGGAAGGAGTCCCTTTTCCTACAATGAGCAGTTCTTC.

The rearrangement joins TRBV21-1 to TRBJ1-2; TRBD1, the D gene given by the table, was not confirmed from the DNA. TRBV21-1 constitutes a pseudogene. CDR3 length: 15 residues. The CDR3 region has the DNA TGTGCCAGCAGCACGGGTCCGACAGGGTACGATGGCTACACCTTC. Translating gives CASSTGPTGYDGYTF.

The chain joins TRBV19 to TRBJ1-2, with 7 bases matching TRBD1. J gave up 4 bases and V 10 bases, and 15 bases lay outside the gene matches. CDR1 and CDR2 (germline): LNHDA, SQIVND (reference sequence). This CDR3 contains 15 residues. The CDR3 DNA reads as TGTGCCACGAAGGATAGGACAGGAAACGCCTATGGCTACACCTTC. This gives the protein CATKDRTGNAYGYTF.